The 10 T cell receptor beta chains below all came from one sample that was sequenced in a study of T cell responses to AZD1222 COVID-19 vaccine. Sequencing used immunoSEQ multiplex PCR; TCRdb keeps in-frame clones, though not all of them. The sample holds about 130,000 clones, 91% seen once. Sequenced material: peripheral blood, taken 28 days after the second AZD1222 dose. These TCRs come from an adult who received the AZD1222 COVID-19 vaccine.

The sample holds one count of this clone. The rearrangement joins TRBV18 to TRBJ1-5, with D possibly matching TRBD1 (5 bases). The CDR3 is made up of 14 amino acids. V lost 2 bases to trimming and J lost 8 bases, with 13 bases between them. CDR1 KGHSH and CDR2 LQKENI come from the germline V gene. CDR3 protein: CASSPGTPGKPQHF. The CDR3 nucleotides read TGTGCCAGCTCACCAGGGACCCCGGGAAAGCCCCAGCATTTT.

This clone was detected only once. V is TRBV21-1 and J is TRBJ1-2. TRBV21-1 is annotated as a pseudogene. The CDR3 runs 15 residues. The CDR3 here is CASSHLPWRLNGYTF. CDR3 nucleotides: TGTGCCAGCAGCCACCTCCCCTGGCGGCTCAATGGCTACACCTTC.

This clone was detected only a few times. V gene TRBV7-6 combines with J gene TRBJ1-5, with a weak D call TRBD1 (5 bases). Trimming cost V 1 base and J 5 bases, with 15 bases left between them. This CDR3 is built from 16 residues. CDR1 and CDR2 from the germline V gene are SGHVS and FNYEAQ. The CDR3 DNA reads TGTGCCAGCAGCTTAGAGGCAGGGAGGGTTGATCAGCCCCAGCATTTT. Translation: CASSLEAGRVDQPQHF.

The CDR3 DNA follows: TGTGCCAGCAGCCCCTGGACTAGCCCCAATGAGCAGTTCTTC. It codes for CASSPWTSPNEQFF. The J gene is TRBJ2-1, the V gene TRBV7-2; 8 nucleotides align to TRBD2. With 5 bases clipped from V and 6 bases from J, the junction kept 6 bases outside the gene matches. The CDR3 is 14 amino acids. From germline, CDR1 is SGHTA and CDR2 FQGNSA.

The chain uses TRBV11-2 and TRBJ1-4; D perhaps matches TRBD1 (5 bases). The V gene's germline CDR1 is SGHAT and CDR2 FQNNGV. The CDR3 extends over 15 amino acids. The V end lost 3 bases, the J end lost 7 bases, and 15 bases lay between the germline ends. The CDR3 here is CASSFNAGRGEKLFF. CDR3 in DNA: TGTGCCAGCAGCTTTAACGCGGGGCGAGGTGAAAAACTGTTTTTT.

This chain connects TRBV2 to TRBJ2-7; TRBD1 agrees at 8 bases. Germline CDR1 and CDR2: SNHLY and FYNNEI. Trimming cost V 4 bases and J 4 bases; bases outside gene matches: 6. This CDR3 comprises 14 residues. The CDR3, as DNA: TGTGCCAGCAGTGTGAGCAGGGGGCTGTACGAGCAGTACTTC. Encoded protein: CASSVSRGLYEQYF.

V usage is TRBV9 and J usage is TRBJ1-2; D is unresolved. The ends were cut back, 6 bases at V and 1 base at J, with 16 bases in the middle. The CDR3 sequence is 15 residues long. In germline, CDR1 is SGDLS, CDR2 YYNGEE. The CDR3 region is CASTPGGSLNYGYTF. The CDR3 DNA reads as TGTGCCAGCACCCCAGGAGGGTCCCTTAACTATGGCTACACCTTC. Complete variable domain (other parts from reference TRBV9 and TRBJ1-2): DSGVTQTPKHLITATGQRVTLRCSPRSGDLSVYWYQQSLDQGLQFLIQYYNGEERAKGNILERFSAQQFPDLHSELNLSSLELGDSALYFCASTPGGSLNYGYTFGSGTRLTVV.

The chain employs TRBV30 and TRBJ1-2, with 10 nucleotides matching TRBD1. Looked up from germline, CDR1 is GTSNPN and CDR2 is SVGIG (reference sequence). The CDR3 runs 12 residues. V gave up 3 bases and J gave up 8 bases; unmatched junction bases: 3. CDR3 nucleotide sequence: TGTGCCTGGAGGGGACAGGGGCGAGGCTACACCTTC. This gives the protein CAWRGQGRGYTF. Based on the CDR3 plus reference TRBV30 and TRBJ1-2, the full variable domain is SQTIHQWPATLVQPVGSPLSLECTVEGTSNPNLYWYRQAAGRGLQLLFYSVGIGQISSEVPQNLSASRPQDRQFILSSKKLLLSDSGFYLCAWRGQGRGYTFGSGTRLTVV.

The gene calls are TRBV19 and TRBJ2-2; D might be TRBD1 (5 bases). The CDR3 is 15 residues long. V was clipped by 3 bases and J by 1 base, with 9 bases between them. Germline CDR1 LNHDA, CDR2 SQIVND (reference sequence). CDR3 amino acids: CASSIPTGNTGELFF. The CDR3 DNA sequence: TGTGCCAGTAGTATTCCCACAGGGAACACCGGGGAGCTGTTTTTT.

The chain combines TRBV12-3 or TRBV12-4 with TRBJ1-2; D not certain. The V gene lost 2 bases and the J gene lost 6 bases, with 10 bases spanning the gap. The CDR3 loop spans 13 amino acids. The CDR3 DNA reads as TGTGCCAGCAGTTTAAGGCAGGTGGATGGCTACACCTTC. Protein: CASSLRQVDGYTF.